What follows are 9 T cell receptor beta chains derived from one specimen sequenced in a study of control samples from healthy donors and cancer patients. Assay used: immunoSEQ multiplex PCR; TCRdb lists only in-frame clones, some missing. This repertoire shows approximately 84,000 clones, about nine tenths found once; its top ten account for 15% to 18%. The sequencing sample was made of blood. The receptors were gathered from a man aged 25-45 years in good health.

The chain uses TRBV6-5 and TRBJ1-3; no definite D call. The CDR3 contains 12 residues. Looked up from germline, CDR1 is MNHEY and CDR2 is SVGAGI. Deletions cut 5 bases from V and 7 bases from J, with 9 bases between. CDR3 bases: TGTGCCAGCAGTCCCTCGTTTAACACCATATATTTT. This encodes CASSPSFNTIYF.

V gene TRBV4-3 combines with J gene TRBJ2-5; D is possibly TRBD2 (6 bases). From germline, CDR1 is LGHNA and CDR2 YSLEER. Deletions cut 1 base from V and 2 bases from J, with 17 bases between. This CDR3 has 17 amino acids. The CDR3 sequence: CASSQGVGGKGQETQYF. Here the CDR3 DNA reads TGCGCCAGCAGCCAAGGGGTAGGAGGGAAGGGGCAAGAGACCCAGTACTTC.

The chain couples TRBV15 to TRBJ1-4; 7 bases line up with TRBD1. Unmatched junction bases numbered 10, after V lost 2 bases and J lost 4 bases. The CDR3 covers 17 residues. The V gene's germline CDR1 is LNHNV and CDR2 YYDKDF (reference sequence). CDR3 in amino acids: CATSRRAGGYGNEKLFF. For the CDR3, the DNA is TGTGCCACCAGCAGACGGGCAGGGGGATATGGTAATGAAAAACTGTTTTTT.

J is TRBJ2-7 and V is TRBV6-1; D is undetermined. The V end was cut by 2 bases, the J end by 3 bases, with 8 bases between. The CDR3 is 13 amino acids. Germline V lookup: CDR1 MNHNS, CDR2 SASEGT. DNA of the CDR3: TGTGCCAGCAGTGAACTTCGAAACTACGAGCAGTACTTC. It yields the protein CASSELRNYEQYF.

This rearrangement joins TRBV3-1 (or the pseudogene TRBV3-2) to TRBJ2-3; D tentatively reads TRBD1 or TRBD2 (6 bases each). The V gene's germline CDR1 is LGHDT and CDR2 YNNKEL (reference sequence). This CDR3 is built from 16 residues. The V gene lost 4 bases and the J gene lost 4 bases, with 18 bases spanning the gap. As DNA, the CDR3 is TGTGCCAGCAGCCTCCCGGGGGCGAGGACACCAGATACGCAGTATTTT. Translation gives CASSLPGARTPDTQYF.

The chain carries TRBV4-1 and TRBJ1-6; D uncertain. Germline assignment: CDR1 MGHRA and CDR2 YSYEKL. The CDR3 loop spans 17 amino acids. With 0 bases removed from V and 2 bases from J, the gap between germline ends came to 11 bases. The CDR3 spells CASSQDARSAYNSPLHF. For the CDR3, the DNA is TGCGCCAGCAGCCAAGATGCCCGATCGGCCTATAATTCACCCCTCCACTTT.

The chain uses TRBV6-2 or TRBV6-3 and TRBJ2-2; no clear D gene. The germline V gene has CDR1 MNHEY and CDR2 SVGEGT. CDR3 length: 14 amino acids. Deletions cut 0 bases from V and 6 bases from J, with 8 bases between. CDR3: CASSYSIAAGELFF. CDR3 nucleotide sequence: TGTGCCAGCAGTTACTCGATTGCAGCCGGGGAGCTGTTTTTT.

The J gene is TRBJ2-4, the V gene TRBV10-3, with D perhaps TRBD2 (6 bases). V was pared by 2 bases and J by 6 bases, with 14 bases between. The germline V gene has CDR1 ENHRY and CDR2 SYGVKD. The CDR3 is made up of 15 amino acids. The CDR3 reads CAISENREMGNIQYF. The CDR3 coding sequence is TGTGCCATCAGTGAGAACCGGGAGATGGGAAACATTCAGTACTTC.

Written as DNA, the CDR3 is TGTGCCAGCAGTCCGGACAGTCGCGAGCAGTACTTC. This encodes CASSPDSREQYF. The chain carries TRBV9 and TRBJ2-7; D possibly corresponds to TRBD1 (6 bases). The CDR3 spans 12 residues. Deletions cut 5 bases from V and 6 bases from J, with 12 bases between. Germline CDR1 is SGDLS and CDR2 is YYNGEE.